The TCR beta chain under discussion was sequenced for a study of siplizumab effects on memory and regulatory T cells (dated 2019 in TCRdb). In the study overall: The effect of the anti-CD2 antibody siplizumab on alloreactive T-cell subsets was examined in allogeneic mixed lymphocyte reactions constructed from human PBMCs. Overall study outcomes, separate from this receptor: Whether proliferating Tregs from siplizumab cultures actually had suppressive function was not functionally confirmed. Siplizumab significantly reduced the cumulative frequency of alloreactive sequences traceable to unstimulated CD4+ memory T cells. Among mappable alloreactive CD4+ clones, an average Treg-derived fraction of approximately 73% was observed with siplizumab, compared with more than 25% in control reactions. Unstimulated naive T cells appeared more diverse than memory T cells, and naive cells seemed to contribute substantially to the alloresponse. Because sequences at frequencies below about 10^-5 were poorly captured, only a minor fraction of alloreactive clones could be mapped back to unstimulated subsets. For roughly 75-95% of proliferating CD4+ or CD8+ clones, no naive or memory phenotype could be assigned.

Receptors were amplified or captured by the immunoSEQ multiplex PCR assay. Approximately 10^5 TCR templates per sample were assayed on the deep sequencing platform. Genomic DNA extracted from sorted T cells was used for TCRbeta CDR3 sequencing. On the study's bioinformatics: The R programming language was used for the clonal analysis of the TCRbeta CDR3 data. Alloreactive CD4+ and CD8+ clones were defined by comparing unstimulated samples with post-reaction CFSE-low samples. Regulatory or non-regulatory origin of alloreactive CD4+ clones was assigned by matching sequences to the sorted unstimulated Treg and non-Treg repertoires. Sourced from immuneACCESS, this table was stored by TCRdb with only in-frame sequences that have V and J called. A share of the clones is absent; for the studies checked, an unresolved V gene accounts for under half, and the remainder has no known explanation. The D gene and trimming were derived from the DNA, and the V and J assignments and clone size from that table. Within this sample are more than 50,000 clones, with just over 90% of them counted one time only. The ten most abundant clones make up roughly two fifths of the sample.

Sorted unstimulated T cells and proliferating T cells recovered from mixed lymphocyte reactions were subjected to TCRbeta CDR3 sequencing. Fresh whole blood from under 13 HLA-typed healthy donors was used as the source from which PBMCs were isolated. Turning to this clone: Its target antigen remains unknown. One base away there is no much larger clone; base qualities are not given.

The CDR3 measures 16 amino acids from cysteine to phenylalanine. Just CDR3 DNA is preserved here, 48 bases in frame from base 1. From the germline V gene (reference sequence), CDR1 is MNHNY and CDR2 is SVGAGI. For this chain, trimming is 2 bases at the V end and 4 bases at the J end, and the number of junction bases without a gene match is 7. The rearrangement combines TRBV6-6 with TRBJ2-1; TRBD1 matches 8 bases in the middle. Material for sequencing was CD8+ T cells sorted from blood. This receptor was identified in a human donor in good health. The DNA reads TGTGCCAGCAGTTACACCAGGACAGGGATGTACAATGAGCAGTTCTTC. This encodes CASSYTRTGMYNEQFF.